Presented here are 23 T cell receptor beta chains from one specimen sequenced in a study of OX40 agonist ivuxolimab in advanced cancers. Profiled with immunoSEQ multiplex PCR; TCRdb holds only in-frame clones, not every one. The sample has roughly 76,000 clones; roughly 92% are singletons. Sequenced material: CD4+ or CD8+ T cells sorted from blood, taken in a trial of the OX40 agonist ivuxolimab. These receptors all come from an adult with an advanced solid tumor such as melanoma, head and neck, liver or kidney cancer.

This sequence joins TRBV13 and TRBJ1-1; 7 bases are shared with TRBD1. The J segment lost 5 bases and the V segment lost 5 bases, leaving 8 bases of the junction unmatched. Germline V CDR1 and CDR2: PRHDT, FYEKMQ (reference sequence). The CDR3 runs 14 residues. The CDR3 nucleotides are TGTGCCAGCAGCGCGTACAGGGGTGGGACTGAAGCTTTCTTT. Translating gives CASSAYRGGTEAFF.

The V and J genes are TRBV4-1 and TRBJ2-7; the D gene is possibly TRBD1 (6 bases). Looked up from germline, CDR1 is MGHRA and CDR2 is YSYEKL. Trimming cost V 3 bases and J 2 bases, with 11 bases left between them. This CDR3 has 14 amino acids. In nucleotides, the CDR3 is TGCGCCAGCAGCCAGGGGGCGACAACCTACGAGCAGTACTTC. As protein: CASSQGATTYEQYF.

This chain joins TRBV7-9 and TRBJ2-7; TRBD1 might be the D (6 bases). This CDR3 contains 14 residues. Germline V gene data show CDR1 as SEHNR and CDR2 as FQNEAQ (reference sequence). V lost 5 bases and J lost 3, with 14 bases in between. The CDR3 here is CASSRQEDIYEQYF. The CDR3 coding sequence is TGTGCCAGCAGCCGACAGGAAGATATCTACGAGCAGTACTTC.

The chain has TRBV7-9 and TRBJ1-1; perhaps TRBD1 as D (5 bases). This CDR3 has 15 residues. CDR1 and CDR2 (germline): SEHNR, FQNEAQ (reference sequence). Trimming removed 1 base from V and 4 bases from J, with 13 bases in between. The CDR3 region has the DNA TGTGCCAGCAGCTTAGGGGGGTCAGGGAGCACTGAAGCTTTCTTT. Amino acids: CASSLGGSGSTEAFF.

With respect to this clone: The sample carries other DNA sequences with the same CDR3. The genes are TRBV5-1 and TRBJ2-5; 11 bases agree with TRBD2. J was trimmed by 2 bases and V by 0 bases; bases with no gene match: 0. Germline assignment: CDR1 SGHRS and CDR2 YFSETQ. This CDR3 region has 15 residues. The CDR3 protein is CASSLASGGQETQYF. The CDR3 coding sequence is TGCGCCAGCAGCTTGGCTAGCGGGGGGCAAGAGACCCAGTACTTC.

This clone has just one count. This chain links TRBV4-2 with TRBJ2-7, with no clear D. With 2 bases removed from V and 3 bases from J, the gap between germline ends came to 8 bases. Germline V gene data show CDR1 as LGHNA and CDR2 as YNFKEQ. The CDR3 runs to 13 residues. For the CDR3, the DNA is TGTGCCAGCAGCCAAAGGGATGTCTACGAGCAGTACTTC. The encoded protein is CASSQRDVYEQYF.

The V gene is TRBV7-9, the J gene TRBJ1-1; no firm D call. Germline assignment: CDR1 SEHNR and CDR2 FQNEAQ (reference sequence). The CDR3 covers 14 residues. V lost 8 bases and J lost 2, with 15 bases in between. The CDR3 DNA reads TGTGCCAGCCCTATCGGGCAGATAAACACTGAAGCTTTCTTT. Its translation: CASPIGQINTEAFF.

The chain joins TRBV7-9 to TRBJ2-1, with 9 bases matching TRBD1. The length of the CDR3 is 15 residues. CDR1 and CDR2 from the germline V gene are SEHNR and FQNEAQ (reference sequence). V trimming: 2 bases; J trimming: 7 bases; junction bases outside the gene matches: 6. The CDR3 region is CASSLRRQGENEQFF. For the CDR3, the DNA is TGTGCCAGCAGCTTACGTCGACAGGGGGAAAATGAGCAGTTCTTC.

This chain uses TRBV6-5 with TRBJ2-1; 10 bases line up with TRBD1. V was clipped by 6 bases and J by 6 bases; unmatched bases: 8. CDR1 MNHEY and CDR2 SVGAGI come from the germline V gene. The CDR3 loop spans 15 amino acids. This chain's CDR3 is CASRKTGGAVNEQFF. The CDR3 DNA sequence: TGTGCCAGCAGAAAGACAGGGGGCGCGGTCAATGAGCAGTTCTTC.

The chain couples TRBV14 to TRBJ1-2; D remains unclear. The CDR3 is made up of 14 amino acids. V shed 0 bases and J shed 11 bases, with 16 bases lying between them. Looked up from germline, CDR1 is SGHDN and CDR2 is FVKESK. CDR3 DNA sequence: TGTGCCAGCAGCCAAGACGGCGATTGTTTTTGGTACACCTTC. Protein: CASSQDGDCFWYTF. The full variable domain, completed using reference TRBV14 and TRBJ1-2, is EAGVTQFPSHSVIEKGQTVTLRCDPISGHDNLYWYRRVMGKEIKFLLHFVKESKQDESGMPNNRFLAERTGGTYSTLKVQPAELEDSGVYFCASSQDGDCFWYTFGSGTRLTVV.

The gene calls are TRBV7-3 and TRBJ2-1; TRBD1 might be the D (6 bases). CDR1 SGHTA and CDR2 FQGTGA come from the germline V gene. Trimming removed 5 bases at V and 6 bases at J, with 14 bases between. The CDR3 length is 14 residues. The CDR3, as DNA: TGTGCCAGCAGCCCTACAGGGTCTTCCAATGAGCAGTTCTTC. This translates into CASSPTGSSNEQFF.

The chain links TRBV11-1 to TRBJ2-7, with TRBD2 as a possible D gene (6 bases). Per the germline V gene, CDR1 is SGHAT and CDR2 is FQDESV (reference sequence). CDR3 size: 12 residues. V was cut by 7 bases and J by 4 bases, with 11 bases left in between. The CDR3, as DNA: TGTGCCAGCACCTCCGGGGGTTACGAGCAGTACTTC. This codes for CASTSGGYEQYF.

The chain is built from TRBV9 and TRBJ2-1; no definite D call. Germline CDR1 reads SGDLS; CDR2 reads YYNGEE. With 1 base removed from V and 0 bases from J, the gap between germline ends came to 5 bases. The CDR3 totals 14 residues. CDR3 sequence: CASSVTTSYNEQFF. The CDR3 nucleotides read TGTGCCAGCAGCGTAACCACCTCCTACAATGAGCAGTTCTTC.

The rearrangement links TRBV5-8 to TRBJ2-1; weak D call: TRBD2 (5 bases). The CDR3 extends over 11 amino acids. Trimming took 0 bases from V and 15 from J, leaving 10 bases between them. From germline, CDR1 is SGHTS and CDR2 YDEGEE. CDR3 nucleotide sequence: TGTGCCAGCAGCTTGGTACGGGATCGGTTCTTC. Translating gives CASSLVRDRFF.

This clone was seen more than once but under ten times. V usage is TRBV7-6 and J usage is TRBJ1-6, with 11 bases aligning to TRBD1. The CDR3 consists of 15 residues. Per germline, CDR1 SGHVS and CDR2 FNYEAQ. The V segment lost 5 bases and the J segment 9 bases; nucleotides outside the gene matches: 6. In nucleotides, the CDR3 is TGTGCCAGCAGCCCAGGACAGGGGGCAAGTTCACCCCTCCACTTT. This sequence encodes CASSPGQGASSPLHF.

This clone has a single count. J is TRBJ2-7 and V is TRBV19, with no clear D. The CDR3 covers 16 residues. Germline V gives CDR1 LNHDA, CDR2 SQIVND (reference sequence). Trimming pared 2 bases from V and 7 bases from J, leaving 21 bases between. For the CDR3, the DNA is TGTGCCAGTAGTATATGGGCAGGATCTTCGGATGCGGAGCAGTACTTC. Its translation: CASSIWAGSSDAEQYF.

V and J are TRBV5-4 and TRBJ1-1; tentative D call: TRBD1 (6 bases). V was shortened by 5 bases and J by 6 bases, with 14 bases between the two germline ends. The CDR3 totals 13 residues. Germline CDR1 is SGHNT and CDR2 is YYREEE (reference sequence). The CDR3: CASSLTGLSEAFF. CDR3 nucleotide sequence: TGTGCCAGCAGTCTTACAGGGTTATCTGAAGCTTTCTTT.

This chain links TRBV11-2 with TRBJ2-5; D is uncertain. CDR3 length: 14 residues. In germline, CDR1 is SGHAT, CDR2 FQNNGV. Trimming shortened V by 4 bases and J by 3 bases, and 12 bases separated the two germline ends. The CDR3 region has the DNA TGTGCCAGCAGCTCCCCCCGGGTGGAAGAGACCCAGTACTTC. This sequence encodes CASSSPRVEETQYF.

The chain joins TRBV27 to TRBJ2-5, with 10 bases that match TRBD2. V shed 5 bases, J shed 6 bases, and the junction held 6 bases outside the gene matches. Germline V gene data show CDR1 as MNHEY and CDR2 as SMNVEV (reference sequence). There are 14 residues in the CDR3. The CDR3 spells CASSGAGGRKTQYF. For the CDR3, the DNA is TGTGCCAGCAGTGGAGCGGGGGGGCGGAAGACCCAGTACTTC.

The chain is built from TRBV9 and TRBJ2-5; D is unclear. Looked up from germline, CDR1 is SGDLS and CDR2 is YYNGEE. This CDR3 is built from 18 residues. V was shortened by 5 bases and J by 5 bases, with 28 bases between the two germline ends. CDR3 protein: CASSEAFSGRPNPETQYF. The CDR3 DNA sequence: TGTGCCAGCAGTGAAGCTTTTTCCGGACGACCAAATCCGGAGACCCAGTACTTC.

This rearrangement joins TRBV6-6 to TRBJ1-1; a weak D match, TRBD1 (5 bases). The CDR3 contains 13 residues. V was cut by 11 bases and J by 0 bases, with 13 bases left in between. Germline V gene lookup returns CDR1 MNHNY and CDR2 SVGAGI (reference sequence). CDR3 protein: CAGSGGVNTEAFF. As DNA, the CDR3 is TGTGCCGGGTCTGGGGGGGTGAACACTGAAGCTTTCTTT.

The V and J genes are TRBV4-3 and TRBJ2-3; TRBD2 matches at 11 bases. This CDR3 spans 17 amino acids. The germline CDR1 and CDR2 sequences are LGHNA and YSLEER. J gave up 2 bases and V 1 base, and 5 bases lay outside the gene matches. CDR3 nucleotide sequence: TGCGCCAGCAGCCAAGCTCTAGCGGGGGGACCCACAGATACGCAGTATTTT. It codes for CASSQALAGGPTDTQYF.

J is TRBJ1-5 and V is TRBV9; D remains ambiguous. Germline CDR1 reads SGDLS; CDR2 reads YYNGEE. This CDR3 is built from 14 residues. Trimming pared 4 bases from V and 2 bases from J, leaving 10 bases between. This CDR3 reads CASSTDGGNQPQHF. The CDR3 bases are TGTGCCAGCAGCACAGACGGCGGCAATCAGCCCCAGCATTTT.